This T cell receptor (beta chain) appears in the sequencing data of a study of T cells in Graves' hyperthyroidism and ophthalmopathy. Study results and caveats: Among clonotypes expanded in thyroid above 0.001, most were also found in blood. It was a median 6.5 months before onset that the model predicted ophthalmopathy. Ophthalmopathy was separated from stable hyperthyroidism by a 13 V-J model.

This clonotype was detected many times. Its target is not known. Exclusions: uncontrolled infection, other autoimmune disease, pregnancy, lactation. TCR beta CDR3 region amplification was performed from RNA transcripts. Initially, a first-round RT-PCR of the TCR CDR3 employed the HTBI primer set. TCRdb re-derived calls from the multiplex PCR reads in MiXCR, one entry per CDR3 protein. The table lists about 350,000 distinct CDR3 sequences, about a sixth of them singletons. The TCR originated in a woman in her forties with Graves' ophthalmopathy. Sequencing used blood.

The CDR3 DNA follows: TGTGCCAGCAGCGTTGGGACAGGAGATGGTTACACTGAAGCTTTCTTT. Protein: CASSVGTGDGYTEAFF. V gene TRBV9 combines with J gene TRBJ1-1, with 8 nucleotides matching TRBD1. V trimming: 2 bases; J trimming: 3 bases; junction bases outside the gene matches: 9. The CDR3 loop spans 16 amino acids. CDR1 SGDLS and CDR2 YYNGEE come from the germline V gene.